The T cell receptor (beta chain) described here comes from a study of CD4+ T cells in melanoma. General study findings and limits: A reported correlation linked neoantigen-specific CD4+ T cells to CD8+, macrophage and B cell function. Diverse differentiation states were reported for melanoma neoantigen-specific CD4+ T cells.

Note on this clone: Its antigen is currently unknown.

This CDR3 is built from 15 residues. V lost 0 bases to trimming and J lost 15 bases; unmatched junction nucleotides: 13. Germline V gene data show CDR1 as KGHSH and CDR2 as LQKENI. Measured with immunoSEQ multiplex PCR; TCRdb has only the in-frame clones, and not every one. The table shows roughly 120,000 clones, with about 90% occurring only once. The sequenced sample consisted of peripheral blood. The clonotype was recovered from a human donor with melanoma. This chain links TRBV18 with TRBJ2-1; 8 bases agree with TRBD2. Here the CDR3 DNA reads TGTGCCAGCTCACCACCGATTGACGCGGGGGGTTCTGGGTTCTTC. Its protein product is CASSPPIDAGGSGFF.